The present T cell receptor beta chain was sequenced within a study of CD8 T cells in ankylosing spondylitis. MiXCR, applied by TCRdb to the 5' RACE reads, yields one record per CDR3 protein. There are 350,000 or so distinct CDR3 sequences in the sample; approximately 14% occur only once, and 1.1% lies in the top ten. Germline V gene lookup returns CDR1 SGHTA and CDR2 FQGNSA. V was pared by 3 bases and J by 7 bases, with 14 bases of the junction left unmatched. CDR3 length: 17 residues. This clonotype was seen more than once but under ten times. The source of this sequence is a male donor with ankylosing spondylitis or in good health (not recorded which). The sequenced sample was blood, either unsorted or a sorted T cell fraction (not recorded which). The V and J genes are TRBV7-2 and TRBJ2-3; 9 positions agree with TRBD2. The CDR3 is CASSFAETSGFRNTQYF. DNA for the CDR3: TGTGCCAGCAGCTTTGCCGAGACTAGCGGATTTAGAAATACGCAGTATTTT.